This T cell receptor beta chain was identified in a study of blood T cell repertoires in COVID-19. Study details: Samples taken during acute and convalescent COVID-19 were collected in the United States, Italy and Spain.

The data were produced by immunoSEQ multiplex PCR, yet TCRdb's version contains in-frame clones alone and is incomplete. Of 270,000 or so clones listed, 80% to 90% are singletons. The germline CDR1 and CDR2 sequences are LNHDA and SQIVND (reference sequence). The V and J ends lost 4 bases and 8 bases, in that order; junction bases with no gene match: 2. The CDR3 length is 13 residues. V gene TRBV19 combines with J gene TRBJ1-6; 7 bases map to TRBD1. The sequence came from a woman under 40 with active or convalescent COVID-19. The sequencing input was peripheral blood. Written as DNA, the CDR3 is TGTGCCAGTAGTAGCCAGGGGGATTCACCCCTCCACTTT. Protein: CASSSQGDSPLHF.